This is a list of T cell receptor beta chains from one sample in a study of PD-1 blockade in classical Hodgkin lymphoma. TCRdb keeps only in-frame clones here, not all; method: immunoSEQ multiplex PCR. The data hold 35,000 to 45,000 clones, with approximately 70% observed a single time. This sample comprised peripheral blood mononuclear cells (PBMCs), obtained before the second cycle of nivolumab. The origin of the receptors is a human donor with classical Hodgkin lymphoma. The CDR3 runs from the conserved cysteine through the conserved F or W. A D gene is named only where the DNA matches it firmly. Rows give clone size only sometimes, using once, few, many, or a class for an expanded clone.

>TRBJ2-7|TRBV7-9|-|14|-
CASSPQETVYEQYF
TGTGCCAGCAGCCCTCAAGAGACAGTATACGAGCAGTACTTC
>TRBJ2-2|TRBV7-9|once|15|-
CASSHRQRNTGELFF
TGTGCCAGCAGCCACCGACAGCGGAACACCGGGGAGCTGTTTTTT
>TRBJ2-7|TRBV11-2|-|15|-
CASSLASGPGAEQYF
TGTGCCAGCAGCTTAGCCTCCGGACCTGGTGCGGAGCAGTACTTC
>TRBJ1-5|TRBV10-3|-|16|-
CAISESGAALNQPQHF
TGTGCCATCAGTGAGTCAGGGGCAGCCCTTAATCAGCCCCAGCATTTT
>TRBJ2-3|TRBV28|once|16|TRBD2
CASTHMAGTISYTQYF
TGTGCCAGCACGCATATGGCCGGGACTATTTCATATACGCAGTATTTT
>TRBJ2-6|TRBV19|-|13|-
CASRVGGANVLTF
TGTGCCAGTAGGGTGGGGGGGGCCAACGTCCTGACTTTC
>TRBJ2-6|TRBV9|-|21|-
CASSVATSRNQALSGANVLTF
TGTGCCAGCAGCGTAGCGACTAGTCGGAATCAAGCTCTCTCTGGGGCCAACGTCCTGACTTTC
>TRBJ2-7|TRBV14|-|14|-
CASSQWQGPYEQYF
TGTGCCAGCAGCCAATGGCAGGGTCCCTACGAGCAGTACTTC
>TRBJ2-4|TRBV6-5|-|15|TRBD2
CASKGGGVAKNIQYF
TGTGCCAGCAAAGGCGGGGGGGTAGCCAAAAACATTCAGTACTTC
>TRBJ2-4|TRBV5-5|-|15|TRBD1
CASSLVGQGGNIQYF
TGTGCCAGCAGCTTGGTTGGACAGGGCGGAAACATTCAGTACTTC
>TRBJ1-3|TRBV9|-|16|-
CASSVESPVSGNTIYF
TGTGCCAGCAGCGTAGAGAGCCCAGTCTCTGGAAACACCATATATTTT
>TRBJ2-7|TRBV14|-|17|TRBD2
CASSPGLAATFDYEQYF
TGTGCCAGCAGCCCCGGACTAGCGGCTACGTTTGACTACGAGCAGTACTTC
>TRBJ1-2|TRBV7-3|-|13|-
CASSQDGNYGYTF
TGTGCCAGCAGCCAGGACGGGAACTATGGCTACACCTTC
>TRBJ1-5|TRBV27|-|13|-
CASSHARDLPQHF
TGTGCCAGCAGTCACGCCAGGGATTTACCCCAGCATTTT
>TRBJ2-1|TRBV19|-|17|TRBD2
CASSTQTSGRTYNEQFF
TGTGCCAGTAGTACCCAGACTAGCGGGAGGACCTACAATGAGCAGTTCTTC
>TRBJ2-5|TRBV29-1|-|12|-
CSVVGVGETQYF
TGCAGCGTTGTTGGGGTGGGAGAGACCCAGTACTTC